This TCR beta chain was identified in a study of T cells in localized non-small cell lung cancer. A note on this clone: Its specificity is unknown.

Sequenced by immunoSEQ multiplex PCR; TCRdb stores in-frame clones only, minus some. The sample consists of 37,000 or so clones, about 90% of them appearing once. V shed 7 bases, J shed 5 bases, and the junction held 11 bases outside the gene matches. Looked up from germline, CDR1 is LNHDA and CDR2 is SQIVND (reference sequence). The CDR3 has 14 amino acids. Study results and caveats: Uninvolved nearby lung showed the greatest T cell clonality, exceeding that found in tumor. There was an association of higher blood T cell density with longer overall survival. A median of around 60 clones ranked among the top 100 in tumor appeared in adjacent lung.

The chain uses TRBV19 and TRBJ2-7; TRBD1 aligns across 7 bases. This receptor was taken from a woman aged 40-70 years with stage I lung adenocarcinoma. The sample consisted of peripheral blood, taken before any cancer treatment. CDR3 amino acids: CASKRGRQGHEQYF. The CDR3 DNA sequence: TGTGCCAGTAAACGTGGCAGACAGGGCCACGAGCAGTACTTC.